The entry that follows covers one TCR beta chain sequence. This clonotype showed up just a few times. Its antigen is currently not known. The sample holds no much larger clone one base away, and base qualities are not on file. Deletion took 7 bases off V and 0 bases off J, with a span of 6 bases between the germline ends. The CDR1 and CDR2 encoded by the germline V gene are SNHLY and FYNNEI. The CDR3 spans 12 residues, from the cysteine through the phenylalanine. Only CDR3 DNA is held: 36 bases, read in frame from base 1. The record originates from a study of vaccination and CD4 T cells after COVID-19 (dated 2022 in TCRdb). About the investigation overall: Convalescent patients had a positive SARS-CoV-2 result on nasal swab PCR, and of these patients, nine had mild disease and one had severe disease. Post-COVID blood samples from convalescent patients were collected a median of about 110 days after diagnosis, with a range of about 35 to 180 days. In ten to eleven COVID-19 convalescent patients and a handful of infection-naive healthy vaccine recipients, the spike-specific CD4+ TCR repertoire before mRNA vaccination was compared with the repertoire after mRNA vaccination. The convalescent cohort comprised six males and four females, including two Hispanic individuals, seven Caucasians, two Asians and one multiracial person. Control cultures used a CEFX viral epitope pool as positive control, an HIV-1 Nef peptide pool as negative control, or no peptide. Culture stimuli were overlapping spike peptide pools from SARS-CoV-2 and from the common cold coronaviruses HCoV-NL63, HCoV-OC43 and HCoV-229E. Two doses of either the Pfizer-BioNTech BNT162b2 vaccine (n=8) or the Moderna mRNA-1273 vaccine (n=2) were administered to participants. Post-vaccine blood samples were obtained a median of approximately 74 days after the second vaccine dose, with a range of about 14 to 241 days. Study-wide conclusions, independent of this receptor: Of the vaccine-specific clones in convalescent patients, 304 of 307, or nearly all, reacted only to SARS-CoV-2 spike and did not cross-react with common cold coronaviruses. Among the post-vaccine SARS-CoV-2-reactive clones in convalescent patients, a median 86.3% showed up only after vaccination, which suggests vaccine-specific priming. The median count of SARS-CoV-2-reactive clonotypes went up from 20 to 25 after infection to 30 to 40 after vaccination, although the change was not significant. Relatively few convalescent patients were included in the study, and early timepoints after natural infection were not analyzed.

Libraries came from PCR. At the Johns Hopkins FTIC core, DNA from the cultured CD4+ T cells underwent TCR sequencing with the Oncomine TCR Beta short-read assay. Genomic DNA was extracted from the cultured CD4+ T cells with the QIAamp micro DNA kit. Oncomine TCR Beta libraries from cultured CD4+ T cells were pooled with unique dual indexes and sequenced on an Illumina iSeq 100. For the original study's pipeline: Non-productive sequences were removed, and CDR3s not starting with C, not ending with F or W, or shorter than 7 amino acids were discarded. Antigen-specific clonotypes were identified using the MANAFEST web application through comparison of peptide-stimulated wells with reference and other culture wells. An FDR below 0.05, an odds ratio above 5, and a productive frequency above 0.1% in at least two of three replicate wells were required for clones to be considered positive. Cross-reactive clonotypes were defined as significantly expanded in both SARS-CoV-2 spike wells and at least one common cold coronavirus spike condition. Similarity between CDR3 sequences was evaluated in R version 3.6.1 using Levenshtein distances (stringdist) and unrooted phylogenetic trees (ape). TCRdb redid the processing of the public reads, applying fastp at Q25 and MiXCR, and retained in-frame beta chains. One record per CDR3 amino acid sequence lists the most common genes and DNA. Clone size and V and J calls follow TCRdb, not the original study. In this sample the table shows around 4,100 distinct CDR3 sequences, around two fifths of which occur a single time. The ten top clones hold roughly 23% of the sample.

The treatment or condition tag for this specimen amounts to: roughly ten-day PBMC culture with coronavirus spike peptide pools or control peptides (ViraFEST assay). The study used the ViraFEST assay, which expanded antigen-specific T cells with peptide pools and then identified expanded clonotypes by TCR sequencing. The convalescent patients' positive SARS-CoV-2 PCR tests fell between March and December 2020, which was before the Alpha, Beta and Delta variants emerged in the United States. Each well held 2.2 million or so PBMCs cultured in IMDM containing approximately 5.3% human AB serum and approximately 9.6 IU/ml IL-2, with about 10 ug/ml peptide pools added. On days 3 and 7, half of the culture medium was replaced with fresh IL-2-containing medium. After roughly 11 days of culture, CD4+ T cells were isolated by negative selection with the EasySep CD4+ T cell isolation kit. Ficoll-Paque Plus gradient centrifugation was used to isolate PBMCs from whole blood, and the isolated PBMCs were then either used fresh or cryopreserved at -140C. Triplicate wells were generally used for each culture condition.

This chain joins TRBV2 to TRBJ2-5; a confident D gene designation cannot be given. The sequence was obtained from a human donor who had recovered from COVID-19. The specimen was CD4+ T cells from blood, cultured in vitro. The bases are TGTGCCAGCACCTCATACCAAGAGACCCAGTACTTC. Its protein reads: CASTSYQETQYF. With all but the CDR3 taken from the reference TRBV2 and TRBJ2-5 genes, the full variable domain is: EPEVTQTPSHQVTQMGQEVILRCVPISNHLYFYWYRQILGQKVEFLVSFYNNEISEKSEIFDDQFSVERPDGSNFTLKIRSTKLEDSAMYFCASTSYQETQYFGPGTRLLVL.